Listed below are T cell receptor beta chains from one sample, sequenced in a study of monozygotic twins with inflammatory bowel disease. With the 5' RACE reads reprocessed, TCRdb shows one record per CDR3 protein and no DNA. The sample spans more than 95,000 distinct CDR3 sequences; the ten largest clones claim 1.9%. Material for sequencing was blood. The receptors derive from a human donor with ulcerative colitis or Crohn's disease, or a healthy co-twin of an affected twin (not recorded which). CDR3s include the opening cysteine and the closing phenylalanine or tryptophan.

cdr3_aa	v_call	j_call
CASSVVGTDIHEQFF	TRBV9	TRBJ2-1
CSVPRQVNTEAFF	TRBV20-1	TRBJ1-1
CASSQDRANPTYEQYF	TRBV4-3	TRBJ2-7
CASRSGHTYNEQFF	TRBV7-2	TRBJ2-1
CSFSTGASTDTQYF	TRBV29-1	TRBJ2-3
CASSISPGWAIVGNYNEQFF	TRBV6-5	TRBJ2-1
CASSLSRDGYTF	TRBV28	TRBJ1-2
CASSYRLSGANVLTF	TRBV12-3/TRBV12-4	TRBJ2-6
CASSLGPGTYNEQFF	TRBV5-8	TRBJ2-1
CASSLAQETQYF	TRBV5-1	TRBJ2-5
CSARDVYDTLQETQYF	TRBV20-1	TRBJ2-5
CSVPFGRSPFF	TRBV29-1	TRBJ1-1
CASSLRGTRLGEQYF	TRBV7-2	TRBJ2-7
CASSPRGDGSYEQYF	TRBV18	TRBJ2-7
CASSPGLLETQYF	TRBV18	TRBJ2-5
CATSDLFGYEQYF	TRBV24-1	TRBJ2-7
CATLEGIGEETQYF	TRBV6-4	TRBJ2-5
CASSSPTGTLEQYF	TRBV27	TRBJ2-7
CASSQTSSTDTQYF	TRBV7-9	TRBJ2-3
CASSQDSARLVSLNEQFF	TRBV4-3	TRBJ2-1
CASSLVGLDLNEQFF	TRBV12-3/TRBV12-4	TRBJ2-1
CASSEAGRGGKDTQYF	TRBV6-1	TRBJ2-3
CASSVAPGRSYEQYF	TRBV7-9	TRBJ2-7
CASSLTTNQPQHF	TRBV7-2	TRBJ1-5
CASSARQYNEQFF	TRBV7-8	TRBJ2-1
CTSSPVDGGYTF	TRBV5-1	TRBJ1-2
CSVRTGDQPQHF	TRBV20-1	TRBJ1-5
CASRVGHSPQVQYF	TRBV6-2/TRBV6-3	TRBJ2-7
CASEDPGLSYNEQFF	TRBV5-1	TRBJ2-1
CASSQNIRDSSDIQYF	TRBV4-3	TRBJ2-4
CASSFRDSDGYTF	TRBV11-1	TRBJ1-2
CSASGRMTGSYEQYF	TRBV20-1	TRBJ2-7
CASSWGSSGLNEQFF	TRBV5-1	TRBJ2-1
CSVETGGYEQYF	TRBV29-1	TRBJ2-7
CASSLRLAKISYNEQFF	TRBV11-2	TRBJ2-1
CASSPLVGVWSVASYNEQFF	TRBV18	TRBJ2-1
CASSLQGELETQYF	TRBV7-9	TRBJ2-5
CASSPSRGGGAYNEQFF	TRBV7-3	TRBJ2-1
CSARDLRTGYEQFF	TRBV20-1	TRBJ2-1
CSARWTSGRFEQYF	TRBV20-1	TRBJ2-7
CSAQGGGWSSTDTQYF	TRBV20-1	TRBJ2-3
CASSPIADSPLHF	TRBV18	TRBJ1-6